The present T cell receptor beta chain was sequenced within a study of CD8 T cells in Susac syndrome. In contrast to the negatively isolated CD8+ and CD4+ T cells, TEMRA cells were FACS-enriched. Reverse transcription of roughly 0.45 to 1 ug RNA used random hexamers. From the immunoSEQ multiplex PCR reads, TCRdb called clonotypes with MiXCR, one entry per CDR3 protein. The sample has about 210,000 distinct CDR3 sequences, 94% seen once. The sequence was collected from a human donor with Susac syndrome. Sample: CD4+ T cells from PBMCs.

The CDR3 nucleotides are TGTGCCAGCACCATCAGCAGCGGGGGCTACAATGAGCAGTTCTTC. This encodes CASTISSGGYNEQFF. V gene TRBV7-2 combines with J gene TRBJ2-1, with TRBD2 identical over 8 bases. This CDR3 comprises 15 residues. J was trimmed by 3 bases and V by 7 bases; bases with no gene match: 8. Germline CDR1 SGHTA, CDR2 FQGNSA.